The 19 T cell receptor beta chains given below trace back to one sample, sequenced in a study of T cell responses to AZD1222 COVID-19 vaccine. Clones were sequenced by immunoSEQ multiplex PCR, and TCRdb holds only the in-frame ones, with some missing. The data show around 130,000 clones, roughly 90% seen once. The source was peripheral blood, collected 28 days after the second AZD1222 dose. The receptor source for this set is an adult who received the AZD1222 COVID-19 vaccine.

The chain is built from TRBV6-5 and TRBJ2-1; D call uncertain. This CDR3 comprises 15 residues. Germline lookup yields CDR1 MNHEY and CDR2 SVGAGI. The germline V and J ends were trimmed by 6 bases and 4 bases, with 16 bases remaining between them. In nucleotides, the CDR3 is TGTGCCAGCAGGGTACGTCCCGATCCTTACAATGAGCAGTTCTTC. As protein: CASRVRPDPYNEQFF.

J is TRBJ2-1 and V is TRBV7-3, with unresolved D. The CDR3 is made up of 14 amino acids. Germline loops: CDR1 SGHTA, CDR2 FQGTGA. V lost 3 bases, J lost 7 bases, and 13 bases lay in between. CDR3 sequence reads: CASSFESGYNEQFF. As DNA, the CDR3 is TGTGCCAGCAGCTTCGAGTCCGGGTATAATGAGCAGTTCTTC.

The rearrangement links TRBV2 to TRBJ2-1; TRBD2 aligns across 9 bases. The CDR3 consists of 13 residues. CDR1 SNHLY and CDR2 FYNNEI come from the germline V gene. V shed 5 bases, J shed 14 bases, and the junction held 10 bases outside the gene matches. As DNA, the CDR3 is TGTGCCAGCAGTCCCGTACTAGCGGGCATGGAGTTCTTC. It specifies CASSPVLAGMEFF.

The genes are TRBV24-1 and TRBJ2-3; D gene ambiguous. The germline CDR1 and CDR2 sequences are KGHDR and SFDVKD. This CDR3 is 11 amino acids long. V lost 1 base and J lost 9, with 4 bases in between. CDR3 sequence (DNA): TGTGCCACCAGTGATTTCGGAACGCAGTATTTT. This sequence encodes CATSDFGTQYF.

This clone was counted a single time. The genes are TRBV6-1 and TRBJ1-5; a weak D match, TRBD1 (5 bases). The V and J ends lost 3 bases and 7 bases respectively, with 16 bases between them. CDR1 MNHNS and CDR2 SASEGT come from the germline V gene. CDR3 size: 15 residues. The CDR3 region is CASSDFGHLPQPQHF. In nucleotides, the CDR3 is TGTGCCAGCAGTGATTTCGGACACCTACCCCAGCCCCAGCATTTT.

In DNA form, the CDR3 reads TGTGCCAGCAGCCCAGCGGTCTCTGGGGCCAACGTCCTGACTTTC. As protein: CASSPAVSGANVLTF. This chain joins TRBV7-2 and TRBJ2-6, with D possibly matching TRBD2 (5 bases). CDR3 length: 15 residues. Deletions cut 5 bases from V and 0 bases from J, with 8 bases between. CDR1 and CDR2 from the germline V gene are SGHTA and FQGNSA.

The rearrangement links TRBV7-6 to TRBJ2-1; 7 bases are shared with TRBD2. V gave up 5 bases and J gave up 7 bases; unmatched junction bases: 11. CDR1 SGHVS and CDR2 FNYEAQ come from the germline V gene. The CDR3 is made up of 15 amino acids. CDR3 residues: CASSPGRGVRNEQFF. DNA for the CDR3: TGTGCCAGCAGCCCCGGTCGGGGGGTTAGGAATGAGCAGTTCTTC.

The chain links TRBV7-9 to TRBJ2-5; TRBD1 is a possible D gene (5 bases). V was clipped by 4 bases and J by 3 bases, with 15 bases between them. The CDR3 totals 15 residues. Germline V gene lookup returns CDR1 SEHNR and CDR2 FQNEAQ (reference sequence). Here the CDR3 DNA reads TGTGCCAGCAGCTCACCCAGGGTAATTGAAGAGACCCAGTACTTC. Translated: CASSSPRVIEETQYF.

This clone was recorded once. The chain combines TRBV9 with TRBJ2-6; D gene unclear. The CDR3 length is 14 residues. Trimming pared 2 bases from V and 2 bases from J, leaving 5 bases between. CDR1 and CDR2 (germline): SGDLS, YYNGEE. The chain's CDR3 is CASSVQTGANVLTF. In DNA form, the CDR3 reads TGTGCCAGCAGCGTCCAGACTGGGGCCAACGTCCTGACTTTC.

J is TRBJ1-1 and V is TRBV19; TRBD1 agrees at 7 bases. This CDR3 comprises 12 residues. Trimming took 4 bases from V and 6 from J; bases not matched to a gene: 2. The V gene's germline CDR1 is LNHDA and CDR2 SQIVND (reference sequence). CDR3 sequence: CASSTGGPEAFF. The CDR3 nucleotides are TGTGCCAGTAGTACAGGGGGGCCTGAAGCTTTCTTT.

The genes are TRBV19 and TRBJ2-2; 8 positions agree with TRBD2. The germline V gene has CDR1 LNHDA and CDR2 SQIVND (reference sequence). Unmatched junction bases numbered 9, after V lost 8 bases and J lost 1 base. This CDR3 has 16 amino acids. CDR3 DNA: TGTGCCAGTGACCAAGCGGGAGACTGGAACACCGGGGAGCTGTTTTTT. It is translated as CASDQAGDWNTGELFF. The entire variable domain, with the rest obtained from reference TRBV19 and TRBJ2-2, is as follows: DGGITQSPKYLFRKEGQNVTLSCEQNLNHDAMYWYRQDPGQGLRLIYYSQIVNDFQKGDIAEGYSVSREKKESFPLTVTSAQKNPTAFYLCASDQAGDWNTGELFFGEGSRLTVL.

The CDR3 bases are TGTGCCAGCAGCTCTAAACCCCCCTACGAGCAGTACTTC. Residues: CASSSKPPYEQYF. V usage is TRBV7-2 and J usage is TRBJ2-7; no firm D call. This CDR3 has 13 amino acids. V was cut by 4 bases and J by 2 bases, with 9 bases left in between. In germline, CDR1 is SGHTA, CDR2 FQGNSA.

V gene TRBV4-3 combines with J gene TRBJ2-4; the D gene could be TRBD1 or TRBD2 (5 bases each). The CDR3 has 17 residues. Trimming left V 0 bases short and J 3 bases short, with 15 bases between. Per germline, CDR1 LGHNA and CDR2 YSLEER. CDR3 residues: CASSQDVGDDGKNIQYF. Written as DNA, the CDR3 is TGCGCCAGCAGCCAAGATGTAGGGGACGATGGCAAAAACATTCAGTACTTC.

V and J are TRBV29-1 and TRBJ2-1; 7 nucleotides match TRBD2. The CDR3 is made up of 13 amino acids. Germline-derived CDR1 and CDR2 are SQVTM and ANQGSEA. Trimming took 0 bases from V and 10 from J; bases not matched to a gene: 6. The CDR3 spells CSVEESGAGEQFF. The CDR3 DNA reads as TGCAGCGTTGAAGAGTCGGGAGCGGGGGAGCAGTTCTTC.

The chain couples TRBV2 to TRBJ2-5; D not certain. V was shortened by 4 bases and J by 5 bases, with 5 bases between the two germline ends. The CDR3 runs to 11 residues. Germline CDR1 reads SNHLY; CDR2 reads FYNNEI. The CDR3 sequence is CASSGTETQYF. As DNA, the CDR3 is TGTGCCAGCAGTGGAACGGAGACCCAGTACTTC.

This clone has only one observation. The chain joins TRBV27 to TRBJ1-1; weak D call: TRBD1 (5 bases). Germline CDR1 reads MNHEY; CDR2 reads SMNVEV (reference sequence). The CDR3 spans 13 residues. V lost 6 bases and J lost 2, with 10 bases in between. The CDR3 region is CASSPQGNTEAFF. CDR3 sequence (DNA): TGTGCCAGCAGCCCGCAGGGAAACACTGAAGCTTTCTTT.

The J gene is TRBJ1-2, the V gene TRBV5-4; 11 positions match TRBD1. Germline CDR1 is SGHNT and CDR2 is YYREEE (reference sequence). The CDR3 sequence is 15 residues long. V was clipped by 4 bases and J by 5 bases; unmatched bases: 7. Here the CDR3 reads CASSLRGTGGYGYTF. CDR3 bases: TGTGCCAGCAGCCTGCGCGGGACAGGGGGATATGGCTACACCTTC.

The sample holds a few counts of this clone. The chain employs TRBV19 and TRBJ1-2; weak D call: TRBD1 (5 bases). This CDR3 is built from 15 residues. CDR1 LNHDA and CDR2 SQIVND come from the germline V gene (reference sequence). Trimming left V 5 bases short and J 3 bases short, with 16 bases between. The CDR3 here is CASSSWTQRDYGYTF. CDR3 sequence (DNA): TGTGCCAGTAGTTCCTGGACACAAAGAGACTATGGCTACACCTTC.

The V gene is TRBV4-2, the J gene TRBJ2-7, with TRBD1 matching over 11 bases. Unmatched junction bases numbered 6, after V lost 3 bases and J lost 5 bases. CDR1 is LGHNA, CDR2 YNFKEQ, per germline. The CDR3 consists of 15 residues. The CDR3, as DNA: TGTGCCAGCAGCCAGACGGGACAGGGGGTAAACGAGCAGTACTTC. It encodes CASSQTGQGVNEQYF.